This T cell receptor (beta chain) was identified during a study of a mutant IDH1 vaccine in newly diagnosed glioma. Study background: Radiotherapy alone preceded vaccination by 4-6 weeks; alternatively, vaccination started with temozolomide cycles. Earlier therapy was either radiotherapy, temozolomide, or both, and most got both.

Only in-frame clones appear in the TCRdb table, and some are missing; sequencing was by immunoSEQ multiplex PCR. The data contain tens of thousands of clones, 75% of them singletons. Time point described: week 47, end of study. A single vaccine dose contained 300 ug of mutant IDH1 20-mer peptide, and topical imiquimod was used with it. The CDR3 totals 14 residues. Trimming removed 4 bases from V and 1 base from J, with 11 bases in between. Germline assignment: CDR1 MNHEY and CDR2 SVGAGI. By proportion, this clone is medium-sized. Its specificity is not known. This receptor was obtained from a man aged 35 to 55 with glioma. The sequencing here drew on PBMCs, taken from a glioma patient whose treatment included an IDH1 peptide vaccine. The V gene is TRBV6-5, the J gene TRBJ2-7; the D gene could be TRBD1 or TRBD2 (6 bases each). The CDR3 sequence is CASSWGARSYEQYF. CDR3 bases: TGTGCCAGCAGTTGGGGGGCCCGGTCCTACGAGCAGTACTTC.